These T cell receptor beta chains were read from a single sample in a study of blood T cell repertoires in COVID-19. Data came from immunoSEQ multiplex PCR; TCRdb stores just in-frame clones and leaves some out. In the table there are a few hundred thousand clones, about 80% of which are singletons. The sample consisted of peripheral blood. These receptors came from a woman in her fifties or sixties with acute or convalescent COVID-19. Both conserved end residues are part of each CDR3. D genes are given only for firm matches. Not all rows give a size; the values are once, few, many and, for expanded clones, a class.

- | TRBD1 | TRBJ1-1 | TRBV6-5 | TGTGCCAGCGGGACAGGGGCAAACACTGAAGCTTTCTTT | CASGTGANTEAFF
- | - | TRBJ1-6 | TRBV2 | TGTGCCAGCAGTTTTACAGGGTATTCACCCCTCCACTTT | CASSFTGYSPLHF
- | - | TRBJ1-5 | TRBV30 | TGTGCCTGGAGTGGGGCAGTGCGCAATCAGCCCCAGCATTTT | CAWSGAVRNQPQHF
few | - | TRBJ1-2 | TRBV30 | TGTGTCTGTCGGGGCTATGGCTACACCTTC | CVCRGYGYTF
- | TRBD1 | TRBJ2-3 | TRBV5-1 | TGCGCCAGCAGCCAGGGGGGCACAGATACGCAGTATTTT | CASSQGGTDTQYF
- | - | TRBJ1-4 | TRBV4-1 | TGCGCCAGCAGCCCGGGAACAACTAATGAAAAACTGTTTTTT | CASSPGTTNEKLFF
- | - | TRBJ1-6 | TRBV5-4 | TGTGCCAGCAGCTTGGACTACAATTCACCCCTCCACTTT | CASSLDYNSPLHF
- | TRBD1 | TRBJ2-7 | TRBV24-1 | TGTGCCACCAGTGCCCGGACAGGGACACACGAGCAGTACTTC | CATSARTGTHEQYF
- | TRBD2 | TRBJ2-1 | TRBV7-6 | TGTGCCAGCAGCCGGACTAGCGGGGGGGGCAATGAGCAGTTCTTC | CASSRTSGGGNEQFF
few | TRBD1 | TRBJ1-2 | TRBV5-4 | TGTGCCAGCAGCCCGGACAGGAACTATGGCTACACCTTC | CASSPDRNYGYTF
few | - | TRBJ1-2 | TRBV27 | TGTGCCAGCAGTTTGAGGCAGAATTACAACCTACCCCTCTATGGCTACACCTTC | CASSLRQNYNLPLYGYTF
- | - | TRBJ1-1 | TRBV11-2 | TGTGCCAGCAGCTTAGGCCAGGACATGGTGGGGTTACAGAAGGCTTTCTTT | CASSLGQDMVGLQKAFF
- | TRBD1 | TRBJ1-3 | TRBV12-3/TRBV12-4 | TGTGCCAGCAGCCCGGGACAGCCCATATATTTT | CASSPGQPIYF
- | TRBD1 | TRBJ1-1 | TRBV9 | TGTGCCAGCAGCCAGGGACAGGGGGGCACTGAAGCTTTCTTT | CASSQGQGGTEAFF
- | - | TRBJ1-5 | TRBV21-1 | TGTGCCAGCAGCTACCGACAGGATAGCAATCAGCCCCAGCATTTT | CASSYRQDSNQPQHF
- | - | TRBJ2-7 | TRBV20-1 | TGCAGTGCTAGTGGGATTGTGGGGCCCCCCTACGAGCAGTACTTC | CSASGIVGPPYEQYF
- | TRBD2 | TRBJ2-1 | TRBV19 | TGTGCCTCCGGGACTAGCGGTAACTCCTACAATGAGCAGTTCTTC | CASGTSGNSYNEQFF
- | TRBD1 | TRBJ2-5 | TRBV10-3 | TGTGCCATCAGTGAAGGGGACAGCCGGCAAGAGACCCAGTACTTC | CAISEGDSRQETQYF
- | - | TRBJ1-6 | TRBV5-1 | TGCGCCAGCAGCTTGGAGAGCTCCTATAATTCACCCCTCCACTTT | CASSLESSYNSPLHF
- | - | TRBJ2-7 | TRBV11-2 | TGTGCCAGCAGCTTAAGCGCGGGGGCCAACTACGAGCAGTACTTC | CASSLSAGANYEQYF
- | - | TRBJ2-3 | TRBV10-3 | TGTGCCATCAGTGAGGTGGCGGGGGCCCGTACAGATACGCAGTATTTT | CAISEVAGARTDTQYF
- | - | TRBJ1-4 | TRBV5-1 | TGCGCCAGCAGCTTGGAAGGGAAGGGGAATGAAAAACTGTTTTTT | CASSLEGKGNEKLFF
- | - | TRBJ1-5 | TRBV30 | TGTGCCTGGAGTTCGGGGGGCAATCAGCCCCAGCATTTT | CAWSSGGNQPQHF
- | TRBD1 | TRBJ1-4 | TRBV18 | TGTGCCAGCTCACCACGAGGGGGCGGTAGTGAAAAACTGTTTTTT | CASSPRGGGSEKLFF
- | - | TRBJ1-1 | TRBV2 | TGTGCCAGCACAAGGACACGGTTCAATCGCTTT | CASTRTRFNRF
- | - | TRBJ1-1 | TRBV27 | TGTGCCAGCAGTTTCGGGTCTTCTTTTTCTGAAGCTTTCTTT | CASSFGSSFSEAFF
- | - | TRBJ2-2 | TRBV30 | TGTGCCTGGAAACGGACAACGAACACCGGGGAGCTGTTTTTT | CAWKRTTNTGELFF
- | TRBD1 | TRBJ1-5 | TRBV2 | TGTGCCAGCAGCAGACAGGGGGTAGGCCAGCCCCAGCATTTT | CASSRQGVGQPQHF
- | - | TRBJ2-7 | TRBV7-2 | TGTGCCAGCAGCTTATCGGCCGACAGGCTTGAGCAGTACTTC | CASSLSADRLEQYF
- | - | TRBJ2-5 | TRBV4-1 | TGCGCCAGCAGCCCTTCAGGGGTAAGGGAGACCCAGTACTTC | CASSPSGVRETQYF
- | - | TRBJ2-7 | TRBV18 | TGTGCCAGCTCTTCCCAGGGTTCCTACGAGCAGTACTTC | CASSSQGSYEQYF
- | TRBD2 | TRBJ2-1 | TRBV7-2 | TGTGCCAGCAGCTCCTTCTCGGGGGGAGAGCAGTTCTTC | CASSSFSGGEQFF
- | - | TRBJ1-4 | TRBV4-2 | TGTGCCAGCGCATGGACGGGGACAACTAATGAAAAACTGTTTTTT | CASAWTGTTNEKLFF
- | - | TRBJ1-4 | TRBV7-2 | TGTGCCAGCAGCCGTAACCGGGTCAATGAAAAACTGTTTTTT | CASSRNRVNEKLFF
- | - | TRBJ2-7 | TRBV7-9 | TGTGCCAGCAGCTTGGACAGCGGGGATACCTACGAGCAGTACTTC | CASSLDSGDTYEQYF
few | - | TRBJ1-1 | TRBV12-3/TRBV12-4 | TGTGCCAGCAGGATTACAGAGAACACTGAAGCTTTCTTT | CASRITENTEAFF
- | TRBD1 | TRBJ2-7 | TRBV29-1 | TGCAGCGTTGATGGGACAGGGGGACTCTACGAGCAGTACTTC | CSVDGTGGLYEQYF
- | - | TRBJ1-2 | TRBV28 | TGTGCCAGCAGCCCTGTGGGGGGACCTAACTATGGCTACACCTTC | CASSPVGGPNYGYTF
once | - | TRBJ2-2 | TRBV4-2 | TGTGCCAGCAGCCAGGCCCTTGCGACAGGGAACACCGGGGAGCTGTTTTTT | CASSQALATGNTGELFF
- | - | TRBJ1-3 | TRBV11-2 | TGTGCCAGCAGCTTAAGACCGGTGACAGACTCTGGAAACACCATATATTTT | CASSLRPVTDSGNTIYF
- | - | TRBJ1-2 | TRBV19 | TGTGCCAGTAGTAATAAATCAGGGCGCCATGGCTACACCTTC | CASSNKSGRHGYTF
- | - | TRBJ2-3 | TRBV6-2/TRBV6-3 | TGTGCCAGCAGCGCGGCTAATACGCAGTATTTT | CASSAANTQYF